This is a list of T cell receptor beta chains from one sample in a study of T cells expressing NK-cell markers. TCRdb re-analyzed the 5' RACE reads; it lists each CDR3 protein once, without DNA. Its listing shows 140,000 or so distinct CDR3 sequences. Specimen: blood T cells: a sorted CD56 or NKG2C T cell subset, CD4+ or CD8+ T cells, or bulk PBMC T cells (not recorded which). The receptors here all came from a man younger than 30 in good health. Both conserved end residues are part of each CDR3.

v_call	cdr3_length	j_call	cdr3_aa
TRBV6-5	15	TRBJ2-5	CASSYRERLGETQYF
TRBV29-1	11	TRBJ2-1	CSVEDRGEQFF
TRBV12-3/TRBV12-4	16	TRBJ2-1	CASSFRLAGGDNEQFF
TRBV12-3/TRBV12-4	14	TRBJ2-3	CASRLAGVTDTQYF
TRBV5-1	16	TRBJ2-3	CASSGNLAVFTDTQYF
TRBV24-1	15	TRBJ2-1	CATSLQPQRSNEQFF
TRBV30	17	TRBJ2-1	CAWAGLAGGRSYNEQFF
TRBV20-1	14	TRBJ2-7	CSARDLSLSYEQYF
TRBV5-6	16	TRBJ2-5	CASSLIGVQGRKTQYF
TRBV5-4	15	TRBJ2-5	CASSYLGEYQETQYF
TRBV13	13	TRBJ2-7	CASSTQTRGEQYF
TRBV27	18	TRBJ2-1	CASSLTRPTSGSFNEQFF
TRBV5-4	15	TRBJ2-1	CASRFKTSGYNEQFF
TRBV27	12	TRBJ2-4	CASWTGENIQYF
TRBV7-2	12	TRBJ1-1	CASSLGGEKAFF
TRBV5-4	15	TRBJ2-5	CASSLVRLRTETQYF
TRBV20-1	16	TRBJ2-2	CSARLYAGDSTGELFF
TRBV13	15	TRBJ2-1	CASRKIAGGLNEQFF
TRBV12-3/TRBV12-4	17	TRBJ2-1	CASSLLPSQSSYNEQFF
TRBV7-8	14	TRBJ2-1	CASGPTSGGPEQFF
TRBV2	15	TRBJ1-2	CASSAQGAYNYGYTF
TRBV12-3/TRBV12-4	16	TRBJ2-3	CASSLGRTKVTDTQYF
TRBV5-6	14	TRBJ2-5	CASSLRTGRETQYF
TRBV5-4	14	TRBJ1-2	CASNSRGENYGYTF
TRBV7-9	15	TRBJ1-3	CASSLMTGVGNTIYF
TRBV11-2	15	TRBJ2-3	CASSLVGERTDTQYF
TRBV20-1	12	TRBJ2-7	CSAPTGSYEQYF
TRBV5-6	16	TRBJ2-1	CASSLVWREGYNEQFF
TRBV7-9	15	TRBJ1-2	CASSLFQARNYGYTF
TRBV7-9	15	TRBJ2-1	CASSLALMGYNEQFF
TRBV5-1	14	TRBJ2-5	CASSPAGGYETQYF
TRBV7-2	15	TRBJ2-1	CASSMGLAFLGEQFF
TRBV29-1	18	TRBJ2-4	CSVEMGQGRERAKNIQYF
TRBV4-2	18	TRBJ2-1	CASSQDAPGTSGYNEQFF
TRBV10-1	16	TRBJ2-1	CASSERLAGGFYEQFF
TRBV30	14	TRBJ1-1	CAWSVGWRNTEAFF
TRBV24-1	11	TRBJ1-1	CATSVGAEAFF
TRBV6-1	15	TRBJ2-5	CASSPVGGTGETQYF
TRBV6-2/TRBV6-3	12	TRBJ2-2	CASTGFAGELFF